The 15 T cell receptor beta chains presented below share a single source sample, sequenced in a study of T cell responses to AZD1222 COVID-19 vaccine. Using immunoSEQ multiplex PCR, the repertoire was profiled, and TCRdb retains in-frame clones only, with some absent. The sample lists about 190,000 clones; roughly 90% were seen once. This material consisted of peripheral blood, taken on day 0 of AZD1222 vaccination. The receptors come from an adult in good health.

V is TRBV18 and J is TRBJ2-5; D is undetermined. The germline V gene has CDR1 KGHSH and CDR2 LQKENI. CDR3 length: 13 amino acids. Deletions cut 0 bases from V and 5 bases from J, with 7 bases between. The DNA for the CDR3 is TGTGCCAGCTCACCACCGAGTGCTGAGACCCAGTACTTC. Its protein is CASSPPSAETQYF.

The chain joins TRBV21-1 to TRBJ2-1; the table's D call, TRBD2, has no DNA check behind it. TRBV21-1 is described as a pseudogene. This CDR3 spans 15 amino acids. For the CDR3, the DNA is TGTGCCAGCAGCAAAGATAGTAGCTCCTACAATGAGCAGTTCTTC. It encodes CASSKDSSSYNEQFF.

J is TRBJ2-3 and V is TRBV2; 9 nucleotides line up with TRBD2. The CDR3 consists of 16 residues. From germline, CDR1 is SNHLY and CDR2 FYNNEI. Unmatched junction bases numbered 8, after V lost 5 bases and J lost 2 bases. The CDR3, as DNA: TGTGCCAGCAGTCGAGCGGGGGGCCGAGCCACAGATACGCAGTATTTT. Amino acids: CASSRAGGRATDTQYF. The complete variable domain, with remaining parts taken from reference TRBV2 and TRBJ2-3, reads EPEVTQTPSHQVTQMGQEVILRCVPISNHLYFYWYRQILGQKVEFLVSFYNNEISEKSEIFDDQFSVERPDGSNFTLKIRSTKLEDSAMYFCASSRAGGRATDTQYFGPGTRLTVL.

The chain uses TRBV19 and TRBJ2-7; 9 bases match TRBD1. This CDR3 has 14 amino acids. Trimming removed 5 bases from V and 2 bases from J; junction bases left unmatched: 4. CDR1 and CDR2 from the germline V gene are LNHDA and SQIVND (reference sequence). CDR3 residues: CASSPGQGTYEQYF. In DNA, the CDR3 is TGTGCCAGTAGTCCGGGACAGGGAACCTACGAGCAGTACTTC.

The gene calls are TRBV24-1 and TRBJ2-3; TRBD1 might be the D (6 bases). V was cut by 7 bases and J by 0 bases, with 10 bases left in between. The germline V gene encodes CDR1 KGHDR and CDR2 SFDVKD. This CDR3 spans 14 amino acids. The CDR3 region is CATRTGRSTDTQYF. The DNA of the CDR3 is TGTGCCACCAGGACAGGTCGGAGCACAGATACGCAGTATTTT.

This clone was picked up a small number of times. This chain connects TRBV6-4 to TRBJ2-2; TRBD2 aligns across 10 bases. This CDR3 has 17 residues. The ends lost 4 bases at V and 8 bases at J; junction bases unmatched: 13. Per germline, CDR1 MRHNA and CDR2 SNTAGT. This CDR3 is CASSATGASGRFGELFF. The CDR3 DNA sequence: TGTGCCAGCAGTGCCACCGGGGCTAGCGGGAGATTTGGGGAGCTGTTTTTT.

This rearrangement joins TRBV7-9 to TRBJ1-3; no clear D gene. Germline lookup yields CDR1 SEHNR and CDR2 FQNEAQ (reference sequence). V was pared by 6 bases and J by 4 bases, with 7 bases between. This CDR3 spans 12 amino acids. CDR3 protein: CASRPAGNTIYF. The CDR3, as DNA: TGTGCCAGCAGGCCAGCCGGAAACACCATATATTTT.

The chain is built from TRBV9 and TRBJ1-3, with no clear D. The V gene's germline CDR1 is SGDLS and CDR2 YYNGEE. The CDR3 totals 16 residues. Trimming pared 1 base from V and 4 bases from J, leaving 15 bases between. This CDR3 is CASSVQGSRTGNTIYF. CDR3 DNA sequence: TGTGCCAGCAGCGTACAAGGGAGTAGGACGGGAAACACCATATATTTT.

In its sample, this clone was seen a few times. CDR3 in amino acids: CASSPSGSFSEQYF. CDR3 in DNA: TGTGCCAGCAGCCCTAGCGGGAGCTTCTCCGAGCAGTACTTC. J is TRBJ2-7 and V is TRBV4-2; 10 nucleotides match TRBD2. The J segment lost 6 bases and the V segment lost 4 bases, leaving 6 bases of the junction unmatched. Germline V gene sequence: CDR1 LGHNA, CDR2 YNFKEQ. This CDR3 contains 14 residues.

The chain couples TRBV7-2 to TRBJ1-1; D gene unclear. CDR1 SGHTA and CDR2 FQGNSA come from the germline V gene. CDR3 length: 12 amino acids. The V end was cut by 1 base, the J end by 11 bases, with 11 bases between. CDR3 coding DNA: TGTGCCAGCAGCTTAGAGGTAGGCTTGGCTTTCTTT. The encoded protein is CASSLEVGLAFF.

The CDR3 spells CASSVVGDTQYF. The CDR3 nucleotides are TGTGCCAGCAGCGTAGTGGGGGATACGCAGTATTTT. This chain joins TRBV9 and TRBJ2-3, with D unresolved. Between the trimmed V and J ends, which lost 0 bases and 6 bases, there was a span of 5 bases. Germline CDR1 SGDLS, CDR2 YYNGEE. The CDR3 is made up of 12 amino acids.

This clone has a single count. This chain connects TRBV6-4 to TRBJ2-1; the match to TRBD1 covers 7 bases. CDR3 size: 14 residues. Germline V lookup: CDR1 MRHNA, CDR2 SNTAGT. V lost 6 bases to trimming and J lost 3 bases; unmatched junction nucleotides: 5. CDR3 in DNA: TGTGCCAGCAGAAGGGACAGCCGCTACAATGAGCAGTTCTTC. Encoded protein: CASRRDSRYNEQFF.

The V gene is TRBV7-3, the J gene TRBJ2-1; D ambiguous. The CDR3 is made up of 12 amino acids. Germline assignment: CDR1 SGHTA and CDR2 FQGTGA. Deletions cut 5 bases from V and 9 bases from J, with 11 bases between. CDR3 DNA sequence: TGTGCCAGCAGCCTGACCCTGTTTGAGCAGTTCTTC. Residues: CASSLTLFEQFF.

The chain links TRBV7-2 to TRBJ2-7; 8 nucleotides match TRBD1. Per the germline V gene, CDR1 is SGHTA and CDR2 is FQGNSA. The CDR3 contains 14 residues. The ends lost 4 bases at V and 5 bases at J; junction bases unmatched: 7. The CDR3 region is CASSSRTGLHEQYF. The CDR3 coding sequence is TGTGCCAGCAGCTCCCGGACAGGGTTGCACGAGCAGTACTTC.

The J gene is TRBJ2-2, the V gene TRBV7-2; 8 nucleotides align to TRBD2. CDR1 SGHTA and CDR2 FQGNSA come from the germline V gene. With V trimmed by 5 bases and J by 3 bases, 5 bases remained unmatched. The CDR3 has 15 amino acids. This chain's CDR3 is CASSPLGRDTGELFF. CDR3 nucleotides: TGTGCCAGCAGCCCTCTCGGGAGGGACACCGGGGAGCTGTTTTTT.